The 29 T cell receptor beta chains presented below share a single source sample, sequenced in a study of monozygotic twins with inflammatory bowel disease. Following a re-call of the 5' RACE reads, TCRdb has one entry per CDR3 protein and lacks DNA. The specimen's table records around 450,000 distinct CDR3 sequences. Sequenced material: blood. These TCRs come from a human donor with ulcerative colitis or Crohn's disease, or a healthy co-twin of an affected twin (not recorded which).

V and J are TRBV5-1 and TRBJ2-3; the D call of TRBD1 rests on TCRdb alone, since no DNA is present to check it. Per the germline V gene, CDR1 is SGHRS and CDR2 is YFSETQ. CDR3 size: 16 residues. CDR3 region: CASSSGQGALTDTQYF.

V and J are TRBV7-2 and TRBJ2-7. Germline values: CDR1 SGHTA, CDR2 FQGNSA. CDR3 length equals 16 residues. This chain's CDR3 is CASSLSIATYSYEQYF. Full variable domain (missing parts from reference TRBV7-2 and TRBJ2-7): GAGVSQSPSNKVTEKGKDVELRCDPISGHTALYWYRQSLGQGLEFLIYFQGNSAPDKSGLPSDRFSAERTGGSVSTLTIQRTQQEDSAVYLCASSLSIATYSYEQYFGPGTRLTVT.

The chain combines TRBV28 with TRBJ2-1. In germline, CDR1 is MDHEN, CDR2 SYDVKM. There are 14 residues in the CDR3. The CDR3 spells CATSNLGGYNEQFF.

This rearrangement joins TRBV27 to TRBJ1-1; TCRdb returns TRBD1, unconfirmable since there is no DNA. The CDR3 covers 14 residues. CDR1 is MNHEY, CDR2 SMNVEV, per germline (reference sequence). The CDR3 spells CASSPLEGNTEAFF.

V and J are TRBV4-2 and TRBJ2-1. The CDR3 has 14 amino acids. The V gene's germline CDR1 is LGHNA and CDR2 YNFKEQ. The CDR3 is CASSPEKGYNEQFF.

The CDR3 here is CSARDDDGRVYNEQFF. J is TRBJ2-1 and V is TRBV20-1; the TCRdb D gene call, TRBD2, has no DNA to confirm it. Germline V lookup: CDR1 DFQATT, CDR2 SNEGSKA (reference sequence). This CDR3 has 16 residues.

The chain has TRBV7-3 and TRBJ2-2; the TCRdb D gene call, TRBD2, has no DNA to confirm it. CDR1 and CDR2 from the germline V gene are SGHTA and FQGTGA. The CDR3 length is 14 residues. The chain's CDR3 is CASSLGQSGGELFF.

The chain links TRBV7-2 to TRBJ1-2; there is no DNA to check the TCRdb D call of TRBD1. Germline V gene sequence: CDR1 SGHTA, CDR2 FQGNSA. The CDR3 extends over 14 amino acids. The CDR3 is CASSLARGGDGYTF.

The chain carries TRBV19 and TRBJ2-1; lacking DNA, the TRBD1 call made by TCRdb goes unchecked. This CDR3 has 15 amino acids. Germline assignment: CDR1 LNHDA and CDR2 SQIVND (reference sequence). CDR3 sequence reads: CASSPGRAQGNEQFF.

V gene TRBV16 combines with J gene TRBJ1-5; TCRdb picks TRBD1, but there is no DNA to check that call. The germline CDR1 and CDR2 sequences are KGHSY and FQNENV. The CDR3 has 15 residues. This CDR3 is CASSAPGTGGQPQHF.

The chain couples TRBV30 to TRBJ1-6; the TCRdb call, TRBD1, lacks DNA for checking. The CDR3 sequence is 15 residues long. CDR1 and CDR2 (germline): GTSNPN, SVGIG (reference sequence). This CDR3 is CAWSVPGQGYSPRHF.

The rearrangement links TRBV30 to TRBJ1-1; TCRdb's D gene call, TRBD1, goes unchecked for lack of DNA. In germline, CDR1 is GTSNPN, CDR2 SVGIG (reference sequence). The CDR3 extends over 12 amino acids. The CDR3 here is CAHGQGAAEAFF.

The chain recombines TRBV29-1 with TRBJ2-2. Looked up from germline, CDR1 is SQVTM and CDR2 is ANQGSEA. The CDR3 covers 14 residues. CDR3: CSVDAAGNTGELFF.

The J gene is TRBJ1-1, the V gene TRBV6-4; TCRdb picks TRBD1, but there is no DNA to check that call. Germline values: CDR1 MRHNA, CDR2 SNTAGT. CDR3 size: 17 residues. CDR3 loop: CASSEDRDLRRLVEAFF.

This chain joins TRBV24-1 and TRBJ2-2. CDR3 length: 12 amino acids. Germline V gene lookup returns CDR1 KGHDR and CDR2 SFDVKD. This chain's CDR3 is CATSDPTGELFF.

The genes are TRBV7-2 and TRBJ1-5; there is no DNA to check the TCRdb D call of TRBD1. Germline CDR1 SGHTA, CDR2 FQGNSA. The CDR3 spans 14 residues. CDR3 sequence: CASSLADREQPQHF.

V and J are TRBV20-1 and TRBJ2-1; absent DNA, TCRdb's TRBD2 call cannot be checked. Germline CDR1 is DFQATT and CDR2 is SNEGSKA (reference sequence). This CDR3 region has 18 residues. The CDR3: CSVLTLPVIAGGGNEQFF.

The rearrangement uses TRBV10-2 and TRBJ2-7. The germline CDR1 and CDR2 sequences are WSHSY and SAAADI. The CDR3 contains 15 residues. CDR3 in amino acids: CASSEIRSVSYEQYF.

The J gene is TRBJ2-3, the V gene TRBV20-1; TCRdb's D call, TRBD1, is unchecked because there is no DNA. The CDR3 runs 15 residues. Germline loops: CDR1 DFQATT, CDR2 SNEGSKA (reference sequence). CDR3 sequence reads: CSAVTRNPVTDTQYF.

The CDR3 sequence: CASSSDRKTYEQYF. The V and J genes are TRBV27 and TRBJ2-7. Germline values: CDR1 MNHEY, CDR2 SMNVEV (reference sequence). The CDR3 totals 14 residues.

The chain couples TRBV2 to TRBJ2-3; no DNA is available, so the TRBD1 call from TCRdb remains unchecked. Germline V CDR1 and CDR2: SNHLY, FYNNEI. CDR3 length equals 14 residues. The CDR3: CASSGQGSTDTQYF.

The chain recombines TRBV20-1 with TRBJ2-5; the TCRdb D gene call, TRBD1, has no DNA to confirm it. This CDR3 is built from 14 residues. The germline V gene has CDR1 DFQATT and CDR2 SNEGSKA (reference sequence). Here the CDR3 reads CSAVQGAVQETQYF.

This rearrangement joins TRBV20-1 to TRBJ2-3; without DNA, the TCRdb call of TRBD1 cannot be checked. The CDR3 covers 15 residues. Germline CDR1 is DFQATT and CDR2 is SNEGSKA (reference sequence). CDR3 residues: CSARRGWTSTDTQYF.

V usage is TRBV5-1 and J usage is TRBJ2-4; the D gene TCRdb calls, TRBD1, cannot be checked with no DNA. This CDR3 has 15 residues. Germline loops: CDR1 SGHRS, CDR2 YFSETQ. The CDR3 spells CASSLGTGATNIQYF.

The CDR3 spells CASSPYPSNQPQHF. This chain joins TRBV5-1 and TRBJ1-5. The CDR3 sequence is 14 residues long. Germline values: CDR1 SGHRS, CDR2 YFSETQ.

The chain links TRBV18 to TRBJ2-6; with no DNA, the TCRdb D assignment of TRBD1 cannot be verified. Germline V gene data show CDR1 as KGHSH and CDR2 as LQKENI. This CDR3 is built from 15 residues. CDR3 region: CASSLGQGRPTSLTF. The variable domain in full, completed from reference TRBV18 and TRBJ2-6, reads NAGVMQNPRHLVRRRGQEARLRCSPMKGHSHVYWYRQLPEEGLKFMVYLQKENIIDESGMPKERFSAEFPKEGPSILRIQQVVRGDSAAYFCASSLGQGRPTSLTFGAGSRLTVL.

J is TRBJ1-2 and V is TRBV5-1; the TCRdb D gene call, TRBD1, has no DNA to confirm it. This CDR3 spans 16 amino acids. Germline V gives CDR1 SGHRS, CDR2 YFSETQ. CDR3 in amino acids: CASSPNRDRGLDGYTF.

The V call is TRBV7-2, the J call TRBJ2-7; TCRdb's D call, TRBD1, is unchecked because there is no DNA. The germline V gene has CDR1 SGHTA and CDR2 FQGNSA. CDR3 length: 15 amino acids. Here the CDR3 reads CASSLRPDRDYEQYF.

The chain recombines TRBV6-5 with TRBJ2-3; the TCRdb D gene call, TRBD1, has no DNA to confirm it. The CDR3 has 15 residues. Germline loops: CDR1 MNHEY, CDR2 SVGAGI. The CDR3 protein is CASSSPRGLADTQYF.